The T cell receptor beta chain described here comes from a study of T cell clonality in common variable immunodeficiency. The sample holds many counts of this clone. The table came from immunoSEQ multiplex PCR; TCRdb's copy has only in-frame clones and leaves some out. Singletons are absent from the sample, which has 30,000 or so clones. Sequencing used peripheral blood mononuclear cells. This sequence originates from a person aged 18 to 75 in good health.

CDR3 in amino acids: CASSPDRGDQPQHF. The sequenced CDR3 bases are TGTGCCAGCTCACCAGACAGGGGGGATCAGCCC. The gene calls are TRBV18 and TRBJ1-5; TRBD1 aligns across 9 bases. The read gets to within 3 residues of the CDR3 end, and the germline J gene fills in the rest. Germline trimming cut 2 bases from V and 5 bases from J; bases unmatched to any gene: 1. Germline CDR1 and CDR2: KGHSH and LQKENI. The CDR3 runs 14 residues.